A single sample is the source of the 27 T cell receptor beta chains below, sequenced in a study of graft-versus-host responses after intestinal transplantation. These receptors' targets are unknown. Sequenced by immunoSEQ multiplex PCR; TCRdb stores in-frame clones only, minus some. The sample shows more than 80,000 clones, 88% of them seen only once. The sequencing here drew on unstimulated CD4+ T cells sorted from spleen or lymph node cells, taken before transplant. The receptors originated from a human donor who was the organ donor for an intestinal transplant.

The V call is TRBV2, the J call TRBJ1-5, with 7 bases identical to TRBD1. The length of the CDR3 is 17 residues. V was clipped by 5 bases and J by 2 bases; unmatched bases: 12. Germline CDR1 reads SNHLY; CDR2 reads FYNNEI. The CDR3 nucleotides read TGTGCCAGCAGTAGAGTGGGGAAGGGGGCAGGCAATCAGCCCCAGCATTTT. Residues: CASSRVGKGAGNQPQHF. Combining the CDR3 with reference TRBV2 and TRBJ1-5 gives the whole variable domain EPEVTQTPSHQVTQMGQEVILRCVPISNHLYFYWYRQILGQKVEFLVSFYNNEISEKSEIFDDQFSVERPDGSNFTLKIRSTKLEDSAMYFCASSRVGKGAGNQPQHFGDGTRLSIL.

This sequence joins TRBV15 and TRBJ2-5; weak D call: TRBD2 (5 bases). Near its end, the DNA agrees better with TRBJ2-7, so the J call may be wrong. The CDR3 is 11 amino acids. Germline-derived CDR1 and CDR2 are LNHNV and YYDKDF (reference sequence). The CDR3 DNA follows: TGTGCCAGTTCAGGCGGGTACGAGCAGTACTTC. The encoded protein is CASSGGYEQYF.

The V gene is TRBV29-1, the J gene TRBJ1-2, with D perhaps matching TRBD1 (5 bases). Per germline, CDR1 SQVTM and CDR2 ANQGSEA. V was shortened by 3 bases and J by 7 bases, with 12 bases between the two germline ends. This CDR3 spans 12 amino acids. CDR3 residues: CSVDGGRVGYTF. CDR3 bases: TGCAGCGTTGACGGGGGGAGAGTTGGCTACACCTTC.

This sequence joins TRBV2 and TRBJ2-3; 7 positions agree with TRBD2. From germline, CDR1 is SNHLY and CDR2 FYNNEI. This CDR3 is built from 15 residues. The trim removed 3 bases at V and 3 bases at J, leaving 6 bases unmatched. In DNA form, the CDR3 reads TGTGCCAGCAGTGACCCGGGACTAAAGACAGATACGCAGTATTTT. It encodes CASSDPGLKTDTQYF.

Note on this clone: This specimen includes other DNA sequences encoding the same CDR3. The chain links TRBV11-2 to TRBJ2-5, with a possible D match to TRBD2 (6 bases). Between the trimmed V and J ends, which lost 5 bases and 5 bases, there was a span of 9 bases. The CDR3 spans 12 residues. Germline lookup yields CDR1 SGHAT and CDR2 FQNNGV. CDR3 DNA sequence: TGTGCCAGCAGCCGCGGAGGGGAGACCCAGTACTTC. Amino acids: CASSRGGETQYF. Complete variable domain (other parts from reference TRBV11-2 and TRBJ2-5): EAGVAQSPRYKIIEKRQSVAFWCNPISGHATLYWYQQILGQGPKLLIQFQNNGVVDDSQLPKDRFSAERLKGVDSTLKIQPAKLEDSAVYLCASSRGGETQYFGPGTRLLVL.

The chain carries TRBV9 and TRBJ2-1; 7 bases agree with TRBD1. J was trimmed by 9 bases and V by 5 bases; bases with no gene match: 14. Germline values: CDR1 SGDLS, CDR2 YYNGEE. The CDR3 is 15 residues long. CDR3 loop: CASRAPGTEAGEQFF. The DNA for the CDR3 is TGTGCCAGCAGGGCCCCCGGGACAGAGGCGGGTGAGCAGTTCTTC.

The chain links TRBV7-8 to TRBJ2-7; D not resolved. CDR1 and CDR2 (germline): SGHVS, FQNEAQ. The CDR3 contains 15 residues. The V end lost 2 bases, the J end lost 3 bases, and 14 bases lay between the germline ends. The CDR3 sequence is CASSLISAVSYEQYF. DNA of the CDR3: TGTGCCAGCAGCTTAATTTCGGCGGTTAGCTACGAGCAGTACTTC.

This chain links TRBV9 with TRBJ2-2; a possible D gene is TRBD2 (5 bases). The CDR3 runs to 17 residues. Deletions cut 0 bases from V and 1 base from J, with 13 bases between. Germline CDR1 reads SGDLS; CDR2 reads YYNGEE. The chain's CDR3 is CASSVGGGFWNTGELFF. The CDR3 nucleotides are TGTGCCAGCAGCGTAGGCGGAGGTTTTTGGAACACCGGGGAGCTGTTTTTT.

The genes are TRBV6-1 and TRBJ2-1; possibly TRBD1 for D (6 bases). This CDR3 is built from 13 residues. Germline assignment: CDR1 MNHNS and CDR2 SASEGT. V was shortened by 6 bases and J by 3 bases, with 9 bases between the two germline ends. CDR3 in amino acids: CASSVRGYNEQFF. CDR3 bases: TGTGCCAGCAGCGTCAGGGGCTACAATGAGCAGTTCTTC.

V and J are TRBV5-4 and TRBJ2-3, with 8 bases identical to TRBD2. The CDR3 consists of 15 residues. With 0 bases clipped from V and 3 bases from J, the junction kept 3 bases outside the gene matches. CDR1 is SGHNT and CDR2 is YYREEE in the germline V gene (reference sequence). The DNA of the CDR3 is TGTGCCAGCAGCTTGGCACTAGCGGTGACAGATACGCAGTATTTT. Its protein product is CASSLALAVTDTQYF.

On this clone itself: One end of the junction does not line up with germline, which may come from a read error. This chain links TRBV18 with TRBJ2-7; TRBD2 aligns across 8 bases. Germline loops: CDR1 KGHSH, CDR2 LQKENI. The CDR3 sequence is 12 residues long. This CDR3 is CASSPRGGEQYF. CDR3 coding DNA: TGTGCCAGCTCGCCACGGGGGGGGGAGCAGTACTTC.

The gene calls are TRBV5-1 and TRBJ1-1; D possibly corresponds to TRBD1 (6 bases). Germline CDR1 reads SGHRS; CDR2 reads YFSETQ. The CDR3 covers 16 residues. Trimming removed 1 base at V and 5 bases at J, with 18 bases between. The CDR3: CASSLLVGGPRTEAFF. The CDR3 nucleotides are TGCGCCAGCAGCTTGCTGGTGGGGGGGCCCCGGACTGAAGCTTTCTTT.

This clone was counted a few times. J is TRBJ1-5 and V is TRBV2; possibly TRBD1 for D (5 bases). CDR1 is SNHLY, CDR2 FYNNEI, per germline. The CDR3 spans 13 residues. The germline V and J ends were trimmed by 6 bases and 5 bases, with 11 bases remaining between them. CDR3 region: CASSLGAHQPQHF. In nucleotides, the CDR3 is TGTGCCAGCAGCCTAGGGGCCCATCAGCCCCAGCATTTT.

The CDR3 protein is CATSRVGLAGNEQFF. The CDR3 nucleotides are TGTGCCACCAGCAGAGTGGGACTAGCGGGAAACGAGCAGTTCTTC. This chain uses TRBV15 with TRBJ2-1; 13 positions match TRBD2. In germline, CDR1 is LNHNV, CDR2 YYDKDF (reference sequence). J gave up 10 bases and V 1 base, and 4 bases lay outside the gene matches. This CDR3 has 15 residues.

This clone has just a few counts. The rearrangement uses TRBV11-1 and TRBJ2-1; no firm D call. Germline V gives CDR1 SGHAT, CDR2 FQDESV (reference sequence). CDR3 size: 15 residues. V shed 5 bases and J shed 0 bases, with 11 bases lying between them. This CDR3 is CASSPRLTSYNEQFF. CDR3 DNA: TGTGCCAGCAGCCCTCGACTGACCTCCTACAATGAGCAGTTCTTC.

There are a few counts of this clone. V gene TRBV2 combines with J gene TRBJ2-7; 7 positions match TRBD2. With V trimmed by 6 bases and J by 4 bases, 3 bases remained unmatched. Germline values: CDR1 SNHLY, CDR2 FYNNEI. The CDR3 is 12 residues long. Here the CDR3 DNA reads TGTGCCAGCAGGGTGGGAGGGTACGAGCAGTACTTC. Protein: CASRVGGYEQYF.

About this clone: One junction end disagrees with the germline gene, perhaps due to a read error. This specimen includes other DNA sequences encoding the same CDR3. The chain has TRBV9 and TRBJ1-5; 8 nucleotides line up with TRBD1. CDR3 length equals 19 residues. Germline V gives CDR1 SGDLS, CDR2 YYNGEE. CDR3 sequence reads: CASSVAPTGTGGSNQPQHF. As DNA, the CDR3 is TGTGCCAGCAGCGTAGCACCTACCGGCACAGGGGGGAGCAATCAGCCCCAGCATTTC.

This sequence joins TRBV27 and TRBJ2-7, with TRBD1 matching over 10 bases. This CDR3 has 15 amino acids. V gave up 4 bases and J gave up 6 bases; unmatched junction bases: 9. CDR1 is MNHEY and CDR2 is SMNVEV in the germline V gene (reference sequence). As DNA, the CDR3 is TGTGCCAGCAGTTCAGACAGGGGGCGAAGGTCCGAGCAGTACTTC. It is translated as CASSSDRGRRSEQYF.

The chain employs TRBV5-1 and TRBJ2-1; a possible D gene is TRBD1 (5 bases). V was shortened by 4 bases and J by 5 bases, with 13 bases between the two germline ends. The CDR3 is 14 amino acids. Germline V gene lookup returns CDR1 SGHRS and CDR2 YFSETQ. CDR3 nucleotides: TGCGCCAGCAGCACCGGACAAGTCAACAATGAGCAGTTCTTC. It yields the protein CASSTGQVNNEQFF.

This clone was observed once. V and J are TRBV27 and TRBJ2-7; D may be TRBD2 (7 bases). The CDR3 loop spans 16 amino acids. The germline V gene encodes CDR1 MNHEY and CDR2 SMNVEV (reference sequence). Deletions cut 5 bases from V and 5 bases from J, with 22 bases between. The CDR3 region has the DNA TGTGCCAGCAGTCCCCTGGGGGGGCCTGGAAGGAACGAGCAGTACTTC. It specifies CASSPLGGPGRNEQYF.

V and J are TRBV4-1 and TRBJ2-3; 8 nucleotides line up with TRBD2. CDR1 and CDR2 from the germline V gene are MGHRA and YSYEKL. V lost 2 bases, J lost 4 bases, and 14 bases stayed unmatched. The CDR3 has 18 residues. This CDR3 reads CASSQHKVLTSDPDTQYF. The CDR3 DNA reads as TGCGCCAGCAGCCAACATAAAGTCTTGACTAGCGATCCAGATACGCAGTATTTT.

The chain joins TRBV7-9 to TRBJ2-1; weak D call: TRBD2 (6 bases). The CDR3 is made up of 15 amino acids. Looked up from germline, CDR1 is SEHNR and CDR2 is FQNEAQ (reference sequence). V lost 3 bases and J lost 2, with 11 bases in between. The CDR3 DNA reads TGTGCCAGCAGCTTTAGGAGGGCCGCCTACAATGAGCAGTTCTTC. As protein: CASSFRRAAYNEQFF.

This chain connects TRBV19 to TRBJ2-2, with TRBD1 matching 9 bases. V lost 6 bases, J lost 0 bases, and 14 bases stayed unmatched. CDR1 LNHDA and CDR2 SQIVND come from the germline V gene (reference sequence). The CDR3 length is 19 residues. The CDR3 loop is CASSTGGRAFWANTGELFF. The CDR3, as DNA: TGTGCCAGTAGCACAGGGGGCCGGGCTTTTTGGGCGAACACCGGGGAGCTGTTTTTT.

The chain combines TRBV11-2 with TRBJ1-2; 10 nucleotides agree with TRBD1. CDR1 is SGHAT and CDR2 is FQNNGV in the germline V gene. J gave up 2 bases and V 6 bases, and 3 bases lay outside the gene matches. CDR3 length equals 14 residues. This chain's CDR3 is CASSQDRGNYGYTF. CDR3 nucleotides: TGTGCCAGCAGTCAGGACAGGGGGAACTATGGCTACACCTTC.

The chain carries TRBV15 and TRBJ2-3, with 9 bases that match TRBD2. Germline assignment: CDR1 LNHNV and CDR2 YYDKDF (reference sequence). V shed 9 bases, J shed 6 bases, and the junction held 4 bases outside the gene matches. The CDR3 covers 12 residues. CDR3 amino acids: CATTSGRDTQYF. The CDR3 DNA sequence: TGTGCCACGACCAGCGGGAGGGATACGCAGTATTTT. Full variable domain (rest looked up from reference TRBV15 and TRBJ2-3): DAMVIQNPRYQVTQFGKPVTLSCSQTLNHNVMYWYQQKSSQAPKLLFHYYDKDFNNEADTPDNFQSRRPNTSFCFLDIRSPGLGDTAMYLCATTSGRDTQYFGPGTRLTVL.

This chain links TRBV7-2 with TRBJ2-7; 7 bases are shared with TRBD1. The CDR3 contains 14 residues. After removal of 5 bases from V and 2 bases from J, the junction contained 6 bases not matched to a gene. Per the germline V gene, CDR1 is SGHTA and CDR2 is FQGNSA. CDR3 nucleotide sequence: TGTGCCAGCAGCAGGGACAGAAAGACCTACGAGCAGTACTTC. Its translation: CASSRDRKTYEQYF.

This sequence joins TRBV9 and TRBJ2-3; TRBD2 matches 10 bases. The CDR3 length is 17 residues. J lost 2 bases, V lost 0 bases, and 6 bases had no gene match. The germline V gene has CDR1 SGDLS and CDR2 YYNGEE. The CDR3: CASSVDPTSGITDTQYF. The CDR3 nucleotides read TGTGCCAGCAGCGTAGACCCAACTAGCGGGATCACAGATACGCAGTATTTT.